Listed below are T cell receptor beta chains from one sample, sequenced in a study of blood T cell repertoires in COVID-19. Using immunoSEQ multiplex PCR, the repertoire was profiled, and TCRdb retains in-frame clones only, with some absent. The profile shows under 40,000 clones, 75% to 90% of them singletons. The sample was peripheral blood. The receptors derive from a man older than 75 with active COVID-19. The CDR3 runs from the conserved cysteine through the conserved F or W. The order of the fields is clone size, J gene, V gene, D gene, CDR3 protein, CDR3 DNA. The D gene is left open where the match is weak. Expanded clones are given a class, and other clones once, few, many or no size at all.

- TRBJ2-7 TRBV19 - CATSANRDNEQYF TGTGCCACGTCCGCGAACAGGGATAACGAGCAGTACTTC
- TRBJ2-2 TRBV19 - CASSIDRGGELFF TGTGCCAGTAGTATAGATCGGGGCGGGGAGCTGTTTTTT
- TRBJ2-1 TRBV6-5 - CASSPDSSYNEQFF TGTGCCAGCAGCCCGGACAGTTCTTACAATGAGCAGTTCTTC
few TRBJ1-2 TRBV6-1 - CASSEGTGLYGYTF TGTGCCAGCAGTGAAGGCACAGGGCTTTATGGCTACACCTTC
- TRBJ2-7 TRBV7-2 TRBD2 CASSLRTSGSYEQYF TGTGCCAGCAGCTTACGGACTAGCGGCTCCTACGAGCAGTACTTC
- TRBJ2-5 TRBV6-5 TRBD1 CASRTGNSGETQYF TGTGCCAGCAGGACAGGGAATTCCGGGGAGACCCAGTACTTC
- TRBJ2-2 TRBV5-1 TRBD1 CATRQGADTGELFF TGCGCCACCCGACAGGGGGCCGACACCGGGGAGCTGTTTTTT
- TRBJ2-5 TRBV5-1 - CASSLLRVEETQYF TGCGCCAGCAGCTTGTTGCGGGTCGAAGAGACCCAGTACTTC
- TRBJ2-7 TRBV6-2/TRBV6-3 TRBD2 CASSYSAGDNEQYF TGTGCCAGCAGTTACTCAGCGGGAGACAACGAGCAGTACTTC
- TRBJ2-5 TRBV3-1/TRBV3-2 TRBD2 CASSQDLGAGGETQYF TGTGCCAGCAGCCAAGATCTAGGAGCGGGAGGTGAGACCCAGTACTTC
- TRBJ1-2 TRBV18 TRBD1 CASSPARGPNYGYTF TGTGCCAGCTCACCAGCGAGGGGGCCTAACTATGGCTACACCTTC
- TRBJ1-2 TRBV21-1 - CASSKVQGSGYGYTF TGTGCCAGCAGCAAAGTGCAGGGCTCCGGCTATGGCTACACCTTC
- TRBJ1-5 TRBV7-9 TRBD1 CASSLSGTGGYQPQHF TGTGCCAGCAGCTTGTCCGGGACAGGGGGCTATCAGCCCCAGCATTTT
- TRBJ1-5 TRBV6-2/TRBV6-3 - CASSYGGGNQPQHF TGTGCCAGCAGTTATGGGGGAGGGAATCAGCCCCAGCATTTT
- TRBJ2-7 TRBV2 - CASILQRGPYEQYF TGTGCCAGCATCCTCCAAAGGGGCCCCTACGAGCAGTACTTC
- TRBJ1-1 TRBV20-1 - CSAAINTEAFF TGCAGTGCGGCCATAAACACTGAAGCTTTCTTT
- TRBJ1-1 TRBV5-4 - CASSSRDSRTEAFF TGTGCCAGCAGCAGCAGGGATTCTAGGACTGAAGCTTTCTTT
- TRBJ2-6 TRBV28 - CASSSSYGANVLTF TGTGCCAGCAGTTCCTCCTACGGGGCCAACGTCCTGACTTTC
few TRBJ2-1 TRBV6-6 - CASSYSERGEKFF TGTGCCAGCAGTTACTCGGAAAGGGGTGAGAAGTTCTTC
few TRBJ2-7 TRBV18 - CASSPPALAGEQYF TGTGCCAGCTCACCACCGGCGCTGGCGGGGGAGCAGTACTTC
- TRBJ1-6 TRBV19 - CATGQGNNSPLHF TGTGCTACGGGGCAGGGGAATAATTCACCCCTCCACTTT
few TRBJ2-1 TRBV5-6 TRBD2 CASSLGQTSGPGNEQFF TGTGCCAGCAGCTTGGGACAGACTAGCGGGCCTGGTAATGAGCAGTTCTTC
- TRBJ2-3 TRBV4-1 - CASSQVGAPTDTQYF TGCGCCAGCAGCCAAGTTGGGGCGCCGACAGATACGCAGTATTTT
few TRBJ1-1 TRBV19 TRBD1 CASSTDRRLMNTEAFF TGTGCCAGTAGTACGGACAGGAGATTAATGAACACTGAAGCTTTCTTT
- TRBJ2-3 TRBV24-1 TRBD2 CATSGGPSGWADTQYF TGTGCCACCAGTGGTGGTCCTAGCGGGTGGGCGGATACGCAGTATTTT
few TRBJ2-2 TRBV9 TRBD1 CASSVGQGPPTGELFF TGTGCCAGCAGCGTAGGACAGGGTCCCCCCACCGGGGAGCTGTTTTTT
- TRBJ2-2 TRBV25-1 - CASSEEVVGELFF TGTGCCAGCAGTGAAGAGGTAGTCGGGGAGCTGTTTTTT
- TRBJ2-5 TRBV9 - CASSDHYSETQYF TGTGCCAGCAGCGACCACTATTCGGAGACCCAGTACTTC
- TRBJ1-1 TRBV5-1 - CASSSGEFGTEAFF TGCGCCAGCAGCTCAGGGGAGTTCGGCACTGAAGCTTTCTTT
- TRBJ1-6 TRBV7-2 TRBD1 CASSLYPDRGSPLHF TGTGCCAGCAGTCTATACCCGGACAGGGGTTCACCCCTCCACTTT
- TRBJ1-1 TRBV3-1/TRBV3-2 - CASRKNRDEAFF TGTGCCAGCAGAAAAAACAGGGATGAAGCTTTCTTT
- TRBJ2-1 TRBV7-2 - CASSLERASNEQFF TGTGCCAGCAGCTTAGAGCGGGCTTCCAATGAGCAGTTCTTC
- TRBJ2-7 TRBV30 - CAWSWGGNPYEQYF TGTGCCTGGAGTTGGGGCGGGAACCCTTACGAGCAGTACTTC
- TRBJ2-7 TRBV3-1/TRBV3-2 - CASSQAGGVSYEQYF TGTGCCAGCAGCCAAGCGGGCGGGGTCTCCTACGAGCAGTACTTC
- TRBJ2-7 TRBV28 TRBD1 CASIGGTGIYEQYF TGTGCCAGCATCGGTGGGACAGGGATCTACGAGCAGTACTTC
- TRBJ2-1 TRBV24-1 TRBD2 CATSGEGKAYNEQFF TGTGCCACCAGTGGGGAGGGGAAGGCCTACAATGAGCAGTTCTTC
- TRBJ2-7 TRBV6-1 TRBD1 CASSEPGQGGFEQYF TGTGCCAGCAGTGAACCGGGACAGGGTGGGTTCGAGCAGTACTTC
- TRBJ2-1 TRBV2 TRBD2 CASSVRGGASRDEQFF TGTGCCAGCAGTGTGCGGGGGGGCGCTTCGCGAGATGAGCAGTTCTTC
- TRBJ2-1 TRBV28 TRBD2 CASTQASGSLAANEQFF TGTGCCAGCACCCAAGCGTCAGGCTCACTAGCGGCTAATGAGCAGTTCTTC
- TRBJ1-1 TRBV7-6 - CASSQQENTEAFF TGTGCCAGCAGCCAACAGGAGAACACTGAAGCTTTCTTT
once TRBJ2-3 TRBV27 TRBD2 CASSLLAGAGTDTQYF TGTGCCAGCAGTCTACTAGCGGGAGCTGGCACAGATACGCAGTATTTT
- TRBJ1-5 TRBV24-1 - CATSDPLAGVNQPQHF TGTGCCACCAGTGATCCCCTGGCAGGCGTCAATCAGCCCCAGCATTTT
few TRBJ1-2 TRBV7-2 TRBD1 CATSVQGYGYTF TGTGCCACGTCGGTACAGGGGTATGGCTACACCTTC
- TRBJ2-7 TRBV5-1 TRBD1 CASSLEGQGGSYEQYF TGCGCCAGCAGCTTGGAAGGACAGGGAGGCTCCTACGAGCAGTACTTC